The 5 T cell receptor beta chains given below trace back to one sample, sequenced in a study of identical twins. TCRdb reprocessed the 5' RACE reads with MiXCR, giving one entry per CDR3 protein. The sample yields a few hundred thousand distinct CDR3 sequences, about 8.3% seen once. Another study also made use of these data, one on yellow fever vaccine responses in identical twins.

The sequenced sample consisted of CD8+ T cells sorted from blood. These TCRs come from a woman between 18 and 30 years old in good health.

This clonotype was counted a few times. J is TRBJ1-2 and V is TRBV29-1; no definite D call. Trimming stripped 1 base from V and 3 bases from J, with 6 bases between. Germline-derived CDR1 and CDR2 are SQVTM and ANQGSEA. The CDR3 has 12 residues. DNA of the CDR3: TGCAGCGTTGAAGGCTCCTACTATGGCTACACCTTC. Translation: CSVEGSYYGYTF.

J is TRBJ2-7 and V is TRBV7-9, with 8 bases matching TRBD2. The CDR3 loop spans 16 amino acids. J was trimmed by 2 bases and V by 5 bases; bases with no gene match: 11. The germline V gene encodes CDR1 SEHNR and CDR2 FQNEAQ (reference sequence). Here the CDR3 DNA reads TGTGCCAGCAGCGGGACTATCGGGGGGGCCGCCTACGAGCAGTACTTC. Translation: CASSGTIGGAAYEQYF.

A few counts support this clonotype. The V call is TRBV15, the J call TRBJ2-7, with D hard to call. CDR3 length: 12 amino acids. Trimming shortened V by 0 bases and J by 7 bases, and 7 bases separated the two germline ends. Germline CDR1 is LNHNV and CDR2 is YYDKDF (reference sequence). The CDR3 loop is CATSRDAKEQYF. The CDR3 nucleotides read TGTGCCACCAGCAGAGATGCCAAGGAGCAGTACTTC. Full variable domain (missing parts from reference TRBV15 and TRBJ2-7): DAMVIQNPRYQVTQFGKPVTLSCSQTLNHNVMYWYQQKSSQAPKLLFHYYDKDFNNEADTPDNFQSRRPNTSFCFLDIRSPGLGDTAMYLCATSRDAKEQYFGPGTRLTVT.

This sequence joins TRBV30 and TRBJ2-3; D unresolved. The ends were cut back, 0 bases at V and 1 base at J, with 8 bases in the middle. The CDR3 is 14 residues long. CDR1 and CDR2 (germline): GTSNPN, SVGIG (reference sequence). CDR3 residues: CAWSVFGGTDTQYF. CDR3 DNA: TGTGCCTGGAGTGTATTCGGCGGCACAGATACGCAGTATTTT.

The chain is built from TRBV20-1 and TRBJ2-7; unclear D gene. Per germline, CDR1 DFQATT and CDR2 SNEGSKA (reference sequence). The CDR3 spans 13 residues. V lost 0 bases to trimming and J lost 1 base, with 7 bases between them. The CDR3 protein is CSARDPRSYEQYF. The CDR3 nucleotides are TGCAGTGCTAGAGATCCTAGATCCTACGAGCAGTACTTC.